Described below is a single TCR beta chain sequence and its context. This sample was included in a study of identical twins. The CDR3 runs 13 residues. The ends were cut back, 1 base at V and 6 bases at J, with 6 bases in the middle. Germline lookup yields CDR1 PRHDT and CDR2 FYEKMQ (reference sequence). MiXCR, run by TCRdb on the 5' RACE reads, gives a single entry per CDR3 protein. The sample includes roughly 570,000 distinct CDR3 sequences, roughly 9.9% seen only once; the top ten take 3%. These data also formed part of another study, on yellow fever vaccine responses in identical twins.

The chain links TRBV13 to TRBJ1-4; weak D call: TRBD1 (5 bases). The sequenced sample consisted of PBMCs. The sequence came from a woman between 18 and 29 years old in good health. Here the CDR3 reads CASSLEGDEKLFF. CDR3 nucleotide sequence: TGTGCCAGCAGCTTAGAAGGGGATGAAAAACTGTTTTTT.